What follows is one T cell receptor beta chain and its context. Seattle participants joined during active infection and were tracked over time. Repertoires were generated with immunoSEQ multiplex PCR, while TCRdb's copy carries only in-frame clones and drops some. Of 150,000 to 200,000 clones in the sample, roughly 81% were seen once. The sample originates from a study of blood T cell repertoires in COVID-19. Germline V gene lookup returns CDR1 LNHDA and CDR2 SQIVND (reference sequence). This CDR3 spans 13 amino acids. V shed 5 bases and J 8 bases; nucleotides not matched to a gene: 5. The gene calls are TRBV19 and TRBJ2-1; TRBD2 matches 8 bases. The receptor's source is a woman aged 80 or older with COVID-19, enrolled during active disease. The sequencing input was peripheral blood. CDR3 amino acids: CASSGGLAYEQFF. Written as DNA, the CDR3 is TGTGCCAGTAGTGGCGGACTAGCCTATGAGCAGTTCTTC.